This T cell receptor (beta chain) is from a study of T cell responses to AZD1222 COVID-19 vaccine listed by TCRdb under 2021. Context from the whole study: TCR sequencing was performed for 230 to 250 trial participants, of whom around 210 were given two doses of AZD1222 and some 26 were given two doses of MenACWY control vaccine. Enrollment into the trials was organized by age into subgroups of 18-55, 56-69 and 70-plus years, and those subgroups contained roughly 160, 29 and 62 TCR-sequenced participants, respectively. What the study reported, not specific to this receptor: Vaccine-associated CD4 TCRs spanned the whole spike protein, with dominant responses in regions 160-218 and 743-854. The 56-69-year group was small, and its depth increase did not reach significance, likely because of low power. Reportedly, almost half of the unique spike-specific TCRs recognized epitopes lying outside the regions that are mutated in the B.1.351 and B.1.1.7 variants. No day 14 peak-response samples were available, so repertoires were characterized only after the peak T cell response. Conclusions about previously exposed vaccinees are limited, since just five to seven AZD1222 recipients were seropositive for SARS-CoV-2 at baseline. After two AZD1222 doses, spike-specific TCR breadth and depth were significantly higher than at day 0 and than in MenACWY recipients. Most participants were white British and females outnumbered males, and the authors suggested that clonal diversity may have been underestimated.

The CDR3 regions of human TCRbeta chains were analyzed by immunosequencing. The paper's processing steps were these. TCRs in the repertoires were matched against a reference library of SARS-CoV-2-specific TCRs that had been generated with the MIRA antigen-specificity platform. Breadth meant the fraction of unique TCRs that were SARS-CoV-2-associated, whereas depth meant the fraction of total T cells that were SARS-CoV-2-associated. Using the MIRA data, every spike-specific TCR was mapped to the spike region that the TCR reacted to and assigned to either a CD4 or a CD8 class. Log10-transformed breadth and depth values were compared by one-way ANOVA with Sidak's multiple comparisons tests. This is the immuneACCESS table as TCRdb keeps it, with only in-frame sequences that have V and J called. A part of the clones is gone; compared with another copy, unresolved V genes explain less than half, and the rest is unexplained. That table gives V, J and clone size, and the DNA gave D and trimming. The sample yields 190,000 or so clones; under 95% were counted once. 0.9% to 1.1% of the sample is held by the ten biggest clonotypes.

Spanning cysteine to phenylalanine, the CDR3 consists of 14 amino acids. Only CDR3 DNA remains: 42 bases, in frame from the first base. The junction shows trimming of 2 bases on V and 8 bases on J, plus 15 bases between the germline ends. Sequences MNHEY (CDR1) and SMNVEV (CDR2) are obtained from the germline V gene (reference sequence). In light of the paper, this sample's time point label describes: about 28 days (+/-7) after the second vaccine dose. Because spike-specific TCR depth and breadth did not differ between the two schedules, AZD1222 recipients who got a second dose at roughly 4 weeks were pooled with those who got a second dose at roughly 12 weeks. Samples from vaccinated people were obtained from the UK trials COV001 and COV002, which included a single-blind randomized controlled phase 2/3 trial of AZD1222 (ChAdOx1 nCoV-19) in healthy adults. Trial participant PBMC samples were collected at day 0 and day 28 after the second dose for TCRbeta chain sequencing.

This clone is a singleton in its sample. What antigen it recognizes has not been identified. Per-base quality was not reported, and no clone a single base away is much larger than it. The rearrangement combines TRBV27 with TRBJ1-2; the D gene cannot be resolved reliably. This clonotype was obtained from an adult who received the AZD1222 COVID-19 vaccine. The specimen comprised peripheral blood, sampled 28 days after the second AZD1222 dose. The DNA sequence is as follows: TGTGCCAGCAGTTTAGGCGGGTTAGGTATGGGCTACACCTTC. This sequence encodes CASSLGGLGMGYTF.